The 21 T cell receptor beta chains listed next were all sequenced from one sample in a study of Graves' ophthalmopathy and Graves' hyperthyroidism. The study amplified TCR beta CDR3 regions using RNA transcripts. The workflow started with a first-round RT-PCR run with HTBI primers and then moved on to a second-round multiplex PCR. In TCRdb, the multiplex PCR reads were re-called with MiXCR into one record per CDR3 protein. The table records 500,000 to 700,000 distinct CDR3 sequences, approximately 37% of them present only once. Sequenced: peripheral blood or thyroid tissue (not recorded which). These receptors were taken from an adult man with Graves' hyperthyroidism.

This clonotype showed up many times. The chain links TRBV2 to TRBJ1-1; TRBD1 is a possible D gene (5 bases). This CDR3 is built from 15 residues. Trimming took off 2 bases at V and 4 bases at J, with 14 bases between the two ends. Germline-derived CDR1 and CDR2 are SNHLY and FYNNEI. CDR3 amino acids: CASSERGGGPTEAFF. In DNA form, the CDR3 reads TGTGCCAGCAGTGAAAGGGGCGGGGGACCCACTGAAGCTTTCTTT.

V is TRBV9 and J is TRBJ1-1; a weak D match, TRBD1 (6 bases). Trimming removed 3 bases from V and 0 bases from J, with 9 bases in between. Looked up from germline, CDR1 is SGDLS and CDR2 is YYNGEE. This CDR3 is built from 14 residues. The CDR3 sequence is CASSGGGVNTEAFF. For the CDR3, the DNA is TGTGCCAGCAGCGGTGGGGGCGTGAACACTGAAGCTTTCTTT.

The sample holds one count of this clonotype. The chain has TRBV7-9 and TRBJ1-5, with D tentatively TRBD1 (6 bases). CDR1 and CDR2 (germline): SEHNR, FQNEAQ (reference sequence). V gave up 0 bases and J gave up 11 bases, with 14 bases separating them. The CDR3 totals 14 residues. The CDR3 sequence: CASSLAQGGKTQHF. CDR3 sequence (DNA): TGTGCCAGCAGCTTAGCACAGGGTGGGAAGACCCAGCATTTT.

This clonotype was observed many times. The V call is TRBV5-1, the J call TRBJ1-5; D is uncertain. The CDR3 is made up of 15 amino acids. The V gene's germline CDR1 is SGHRS and CDR2 YFSETQ. The V end was cut by 0 bases, the J end by 4 bases, with 11 bases between. The CDR3 DNA is TGCGCCAGCAGCTTGGGGATTAACCAAAATCAGCCCCAGCATTTT. Translated, it gives CASSLGINQNQPQHF.

The chain couples TRBV10-3 to TRBJ1-2, with 10 bases lining up with TRBD1. The germline V gene encodes CDR1 ENHRY and CDR2 SYGVKD. Germline trimming cut 8 bases from V and 7 bases from J; bases unmatched to any gene: 7. The CDR3 runs to 13 residues. This CDR3 is CAIGTGESFGYTF. The CDR3 DNA is TGTGCCATCGGGACAGGGGAAAGTTTTGGCTACACCTTC.

CDR3 in amino acids: CATSDLGQGRTDQYF. The CDR3, as DNA: TGTGCCACCAGTGATTTGGGACAGGGAAGAACGGACCAGTACTTC. The chain employs TRBV24-1 and TRBJ2-5; 8 positions agree with TRBD1. The CDR3 runs 15 residues. Trimming removed 0 bases from V and 10 bases from J; junction bases left unmatched: 9. Germline V lookup: CDR1 KGHDR, CDR2 SFDVKD.

Ten or more counts support this clonotype. V and J are TRBV7-3 and TRBJ2-2; 9 positions agree with TRBD2. CDR3 length: 14 residues. V gave up 6 bases and J gave up 3 bases; unmatched junction bases: 2. Germline lookup yields CDR1 SGHTA and CDR2 FQGTGA. DNA of the CDR3: TGTGCCAGCAGACTAGCGGGCGACACCGGGGAGCTGTTTTTT. Amino acids: CASRLAGDTGELFF. Based on the CDR3 plus reference TRBV7-3 and TRBJ2-2, the full variable domain is GAGVSQTPSNKVTEKGKYVELRCDPISGHTALYWYRQSLGQGPEFLIYFQGTGAADDSGLPNDRFFAVRPEGSVSTLKIQRTERGDSAVYLCASRLAGDTGELFFGEGSRLTVL.

The chain recombines TRBV29-1 with TRBJ2-7; D is perhaps TRBD1 (6 bases). The CDR3 length is 12 residues. Trimming removed 8 bases at V and 3 bases at J, with 14 bases between. The germline V gene encodes CDR1 SQVTM and CDR2 ANQGSEA. CDR3 sequence reads: CSFQGKIYEQYF. CDR3 nucleotide sequence: TGCAGCTTCCAGGGGAAAATCTACGAGCAGTACTTC.

Remarks on this clonotype: Since no conserved phenylalanine or tryptophan closes the CDR3, a read error is the likely cause. This chain connects TRBV6-5 to TRBJ2-7; 9 bases are a match to TRBD2. V shed 0 bases and J 7 bases; nucleotides not matched to a gene: 13. The CDR3 extends over 17 amino acids. CDR1 and CDR2 from the germline V gene are MNHEY and SVGAGI. CDR3 nucleotides: TGTGCCAGCAGTTACTCAGGCGTAGCGGGGGTTCCGGGAGAGCAGTACCTC. Encoded protein: CASSYSGVAGVPGEQYL.

This clonotype showed up many times. Written as DNA, the CDR3 is TGTGCCAGCAGCGAGAGATCGATGAGCTCTGGGGCCAACGTCCTGACTTTC. It yields the protein CASSERSMSSGANVLTF. The chain combines TRBV7-9 with TRBJ2-6, with D unresolved. V shed 5 bases and J shed 0 bases, with 14 bases lying between them. CDR1 is SEHNR, CDR2 FQNEAQ, per germline (reference sequence). The CDR3 loop spans 17 amino acids.

CDR3 region: CASSIGQNFEKLFF. CDR3 coding DNA: TGTGCCAGCAGCATCGGACAGAACTTTGAAAAACTGTTTTTT. The V gene is TRBV7-9, the J gene TRBJ1-4; D possibly corresponds to TRBD1 (6 bases). Germline CDR1 SEHNR, CDR2 FQNEAQ (reference sequence). CDR3 length: 14 residues. The V end lost 5 bases, the J end lost 7 bases, and 14 bases lay between the germline ends.

This clonotype was seen a handful of times. This chain links TRBV7-9 with TRBJ1-6; D may be TRBD1 (6 bases). The CDR3 is 15 amino acids. Trimming stripped 3 bases from V and 8 bases from J, with 14 bases between. Germline V lookup: CDR1 SEHNR, CDR2 FQNEAQ (reference sequence). The CDR3 loop reads CASSLGAELHSPLHF. Written as DNA, the CDR3 is TGTGCCAGCAGCTTGGGGGCGGAATTGCATTCACCCCTCCACTTT.

The chain carries TRBV7-9 and TRBJ2-7; 8 positions agree with TRBD1. This CDR3 comprises 14 residues. Trimming took 5 bases from V and 3 from J; bases not matched to a gene: 6. Germline CDR1 and CDR2: SEHNR and FQNEAQ (reference sequence). This CDR3 is CASSNDRGFYEQYF. In DNA, the CDR3 is TGTGCCAGCAGCAACGACAGGGGTTTCTACGAGCAGTACTTC.

This chain joins TRBV12-3 or TRBV12-4 and TRBJ2-2, with a weak D call TRBD2 (6 bases). The CDR3 consists of 16 residues. The germline V and J ends were trimmed by 3 bases and 5 bases, with 16 bases remaining between them. The CDR3 coding sequence is TGTGCCAGCAGTTTTCATGGACCGGGGGAGACCGGGGAGCTGTTTTTT. Translating gives CASSFHGPGETGELFF.

This chain uses TRBV7-6 with TRBJ2-7; TRBD1 agrees at 11 bases. The length of the CDR3 is 14 residues. J was trimmed by 6 bases and V by 1 base; bases with no gene match: 2. Germline V gene lookup returns CDR1 SGHVS and CDR2 FNYEAQ. The CDR3 protein is CASSLGGTGGEQYF. The CDR3 nucleotides are TGTGCCAGCAGCTTAGGTGGGACAGGGGGCGAGCAGTACTTC.

This clonotype was seen a few times. The gene calls are TRBV7-8 and TRBJ2-5; a possible D gene is TRBD1 (6 bases). The J call may be mistaken, given a closer DNA end match to TRBJ2-4. The germline CDR1 and CDR2 sequences are SGHVS and FQNEAQ. This CDR3 contains 13 residues. CDR3 in amino acids: CASSGRTANIQYF. DNA for the CDR3: TGTGCCAGCAGCGGGCGGACAGCGAACATTCAGTACTTC.

The V and J genes are TRBV7-3 and TRBJ1-5; D is possibly TRBD1 (5 bases). V lost 0 bases, J lost 13 bases, and 19 bases lay in between. Germline V gene data show CDR1 as SGHTA and CDR2 as FQGTGA. The CDR3 consists of 15 residues. The CDR3, as DNA: TGTGCCAGCAGCTTAACCCTGGGGACCAGCGGGAGTCAGCATTTT. Amino acid sequence: CASSLTLGTSGSQHF. Full variable domain (outside the CDR3, taken from reference TRBV7-3 and TRBJ1-5): GAGVSQTPSNKVTEKGKYVELRCDPISGHTALYWYRQSLGQGPEFLIYFQGTGAADDSGLPNDRFFAVRPEGSVSTLKIQRTERGDSAVYLCASSLTLGTSGSQHFGDGTRLSIL.

This clonotype has a count of ten or more. The chain links TRBV7-6 to TRBJ2-7, with D possibly being TRBD2 (5 bases). Trimming shortened V by 1 base and J by 6 bases, and 13 bases separated the two germline ends. CDR3 length: 14 residues. From germline, CDR1 is SGHVS and CDR2 FNYEAQ. This CDR3 is CASSLEAGESEQYF. CDR3 DNA: TGTGCCAGCAGCTTAGAGGCCGGGGAGAGCGAGCAGTACTTC. Full variable domain (rest looked up from reference TRBV7-6 and TRBJ2-7): GAGVSQSPRYKVTKRGQDVALRCDPISGHVSLYWYRQALGQGPEFLTYFNYEAQQDKSGLPNDRFSAERPEGSISTLTIQRTEQRDSAMYRCASSLEAGESEQYFGPGTRLTVT.

In regard to this clonotype: The junction departs from germline at one end; a sequencing error may be responsible. V and J are TRBV20-1 and TRBJ1-3; D unresolved. CDR1 is DFQATT, CDR2 SNEGSKA, per germline (reference sequence). The CDR3 runs 13 residues. The CDR3 loop is CGAARGSGNTIYF. The DNA of the CDR3 is TGCGGTGCCGCCCGCGGCTCTGGAAACACCATATATTTT.

This clonotype was recorded many times. The gene calls are TRBV7-3 and TRBJ2-2; TRBD1 might be the D (6 bases). The CDR3 is made up of 16 amino acids. The V end was cut by 3 bases, the J end by 0 bases, with 11 bases between. The germline V gene encodes CDR1 SGHTA and CDR2 FQGTGA. CDR3 in amino acids: CASSFPGTTNTGELFF. CDR3 bases: TGTGCCAGCAGCTTTCCCGGGACAACGAACACCGGGGAGCTGTTTTTT.

As for this clonotype: One base away lies a much larger clone, so this may be a sequencing read error. V is TRBV7-6 and J is TRBJ1-2; TRBD1 might be the D (6 bases). The CDR3 is 14 amino acids. Germline V gene sequence: CDR1 SGHVS, CDR2 FNYEAQ. DNA for the CDR3: TGTGCCAGCAGCTTAGCCCCAGGGGACTATGGCTTCACCTTC. Its translation is CASSLAPGDYGFTF.